This T cell receptor beta chain was sequenced for a study of T cell responses to AZD1222 COVID-19 vaccine. CDR1 is SGHRS, CDR2 YFSETQ, per germline. The CDR3 extends over 16 amino acids. V was clipped by 0 bases and J by 3 bases; unmatched bases: 6. Clones were read by immunoSEQ multiplex PCR, and TCRdb kept only the in-frame ones, dropping some. The sample has about 130,000 clones, roughly 94% seen once; the top ten hold approximately 2.1%. This sequence was found in an adult in good health. The specimen was peripheral blood, collected on day 0 of AZD1222 vaccination. V usage is TRBV5-1 and J usage is TRBJ1-5; 7 bases are a match to TRBD1. CDR3 in amino acids: CASSLDGGGHNQPQHF. As DNA, the CDR3 is TGCGCCAGCAGCTTGGACGGAGGGGGCCACAATCAGCCCCAGCATTTT.